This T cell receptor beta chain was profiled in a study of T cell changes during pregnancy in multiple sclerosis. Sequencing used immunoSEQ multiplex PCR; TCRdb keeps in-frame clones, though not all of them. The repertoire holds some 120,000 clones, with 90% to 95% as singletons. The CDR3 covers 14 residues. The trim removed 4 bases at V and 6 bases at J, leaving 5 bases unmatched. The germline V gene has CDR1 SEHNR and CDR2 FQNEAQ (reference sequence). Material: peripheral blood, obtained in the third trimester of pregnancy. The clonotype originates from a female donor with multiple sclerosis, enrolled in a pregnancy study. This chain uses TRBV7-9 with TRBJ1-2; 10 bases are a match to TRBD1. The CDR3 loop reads CASSSGTGVDGYTF. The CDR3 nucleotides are TGTGCCAGCAGCTCTGGGACAGGGGTTGATGGCTACACCTTC.